This TCR beta chain came from a study of blood T cell repertoires in COVID-19. At the level of the study: Sample material is recorded as cDNA or gDNA derived from T cells, B-cell-depleted T cells, or PBMCs.

Original methodology: Amplifying reference gene primers gave estimates of nucleated cell counts. Libraries were prepared by immunoSEQ multiplex PCR; TCRdb keeps only in-frame clonotypes and omits some of them. D and trimming come from the DNA, and the V and J calls and clone size come from that table. The profile shows about 120,000 clones, around three quarters of them singletons. Germline lookup yields CDR1 SNHLY and CDR2 FYNNEI. The CDR3 consists of 13 residues. The ends lost 6 bases at V and 4 bases at J; junction bases unmatched: 4. V usage is TRBV2 and J usage is TRBJ2-3, with 7 bases lining up with TRBD1. The source is a man between 65 and 79 years old with acute or convalescent COVID-19. Material: peripheral blood. The CDR3 sequence is CASRETGPDTQYF. The DNA of the CDR3 is TGTGCCAGCAGGGAGACAGGGCCAGATACGCAGTATTTT. Looking up the rest from reference TRBV2 and TRBJ2-3 gives the full variable domain: EPEVTQTPSHQVTQMGQEVILRCVPISNHLYFYWYRQILGQKVEFLVSFYNNEISEKSEIFDDQFSVERPDGSNFTLKIRSTKLEDSAMYFCASRETGPDTQYFGPGTRLTVL.